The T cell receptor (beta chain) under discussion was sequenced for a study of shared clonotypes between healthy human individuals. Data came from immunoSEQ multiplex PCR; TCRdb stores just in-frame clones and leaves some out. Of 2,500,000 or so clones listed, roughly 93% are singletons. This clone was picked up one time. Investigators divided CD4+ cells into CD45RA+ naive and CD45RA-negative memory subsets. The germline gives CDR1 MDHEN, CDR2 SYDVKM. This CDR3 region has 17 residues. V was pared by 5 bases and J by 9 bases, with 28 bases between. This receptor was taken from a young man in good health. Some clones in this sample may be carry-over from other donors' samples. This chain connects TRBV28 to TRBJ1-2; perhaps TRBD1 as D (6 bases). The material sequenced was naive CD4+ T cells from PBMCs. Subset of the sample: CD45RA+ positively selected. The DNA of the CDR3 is TGTGCCAGCAGTCCTAGTAGACCGGGTTTCAAAGGGGGAAGCTACACCTTC. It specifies CASSPSRPGFKGGSYTF.